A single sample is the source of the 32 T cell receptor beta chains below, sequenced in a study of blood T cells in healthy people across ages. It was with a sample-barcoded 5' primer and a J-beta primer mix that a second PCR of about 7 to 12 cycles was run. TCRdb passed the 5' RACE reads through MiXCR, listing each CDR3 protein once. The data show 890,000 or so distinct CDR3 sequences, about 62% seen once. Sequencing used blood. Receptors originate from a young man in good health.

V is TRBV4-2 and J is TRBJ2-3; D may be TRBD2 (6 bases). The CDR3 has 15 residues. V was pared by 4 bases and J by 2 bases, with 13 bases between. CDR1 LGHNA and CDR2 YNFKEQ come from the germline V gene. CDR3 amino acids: CASSPLAGTTDTQYF. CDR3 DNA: TGTGCCAGCAGCCCTTTGGCGGGGACCACAGATACGCAGTATTTT.

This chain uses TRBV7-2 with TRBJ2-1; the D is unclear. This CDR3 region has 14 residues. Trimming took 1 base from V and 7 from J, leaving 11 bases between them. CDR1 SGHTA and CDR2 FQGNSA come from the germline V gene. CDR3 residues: CASSLGRSSNEQFF. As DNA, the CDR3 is TGTGCCAGCAGCTTAGGAAGGTCGTCAAATGAGCAGTTCTTC.

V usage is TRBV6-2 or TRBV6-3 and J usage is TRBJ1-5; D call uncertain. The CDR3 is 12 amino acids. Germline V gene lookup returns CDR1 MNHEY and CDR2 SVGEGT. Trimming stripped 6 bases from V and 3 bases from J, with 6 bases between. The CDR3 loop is CASRRSNQPQHF. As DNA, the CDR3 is TGTGCCAGCAGGCGGTCCAATCAGCCCCAGCATTTT.

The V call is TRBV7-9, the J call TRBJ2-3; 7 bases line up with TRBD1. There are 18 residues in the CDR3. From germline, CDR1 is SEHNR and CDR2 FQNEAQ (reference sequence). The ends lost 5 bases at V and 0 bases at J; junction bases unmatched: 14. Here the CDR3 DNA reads TGTGCCAGCAGCCCACCCGGAGTAGGGGGCGGAAGCACAGATACGCAGTATTTT. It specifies CASSPPGVGGGSTDTQYF.

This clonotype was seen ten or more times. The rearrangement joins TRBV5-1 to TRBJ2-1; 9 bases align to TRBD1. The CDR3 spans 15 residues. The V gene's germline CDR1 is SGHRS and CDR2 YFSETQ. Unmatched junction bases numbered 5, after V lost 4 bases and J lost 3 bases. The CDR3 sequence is CASSRTGENYNEQFF. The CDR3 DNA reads TGCGCCAGCAGCCGGACAGGGGAAAACTACAATGAGCAGTTCTTC.

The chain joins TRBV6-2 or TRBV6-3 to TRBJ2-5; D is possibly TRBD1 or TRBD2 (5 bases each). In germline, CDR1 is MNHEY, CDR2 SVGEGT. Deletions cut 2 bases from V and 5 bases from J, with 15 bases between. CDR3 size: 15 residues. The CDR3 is CASSYNLDWGETQYF. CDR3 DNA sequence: TGTGCCAGCAGTTACAACCTGGACTGGGGGGAGACCCAGTACTTC.

The CDR3: CASSLDRGPETQYF. The CDR3 nucleotides are TGTGCCAGCAGCTTAGACAGGGGGCCGGAGACCCAGTACTTC. J is TRBJ2-5 and V is TRBV7-2; 9 nucleotides agree with TRBD1. With V trimmed by 1 base and J by 5 bases, 2 bases remained unmatched. The CDR3 loop spans 14 amino acids. Germline CDR1 and CDR2: SGHTA and FQGNSA.

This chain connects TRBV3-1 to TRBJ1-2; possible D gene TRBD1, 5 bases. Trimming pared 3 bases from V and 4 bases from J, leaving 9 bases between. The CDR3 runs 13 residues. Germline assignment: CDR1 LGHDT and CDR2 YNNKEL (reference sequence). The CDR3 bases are TGTGCCAGCAGCCAGGGAGGGGTCTATGGCTACACCTTC. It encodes CASSQGGVYGYTF.

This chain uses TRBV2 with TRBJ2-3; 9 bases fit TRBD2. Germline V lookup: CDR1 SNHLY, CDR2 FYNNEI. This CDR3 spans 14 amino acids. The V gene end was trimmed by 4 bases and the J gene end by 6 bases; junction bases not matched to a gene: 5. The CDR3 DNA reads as TGTGCCAGCAGTGGGGCTAGCGGGGCGGATACGCAGTATTTT. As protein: CASSGASGADTQYF. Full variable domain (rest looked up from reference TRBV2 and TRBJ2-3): EPEVTQTPSHQVTQMGQEVILRCVPISNHLYFYWYRQILGQKVEFLVSFYNNEISEKSEIFDDQFSVERPDGSNFTLKIRSTKLEDSAMYFCASSGASGADTQYFGPGTRLTVL.

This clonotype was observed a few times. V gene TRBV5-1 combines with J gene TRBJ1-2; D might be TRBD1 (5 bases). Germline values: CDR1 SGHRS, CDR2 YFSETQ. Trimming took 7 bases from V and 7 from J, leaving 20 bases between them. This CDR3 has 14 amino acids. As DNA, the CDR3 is TGCGCCAGCTCAACAGACAGCCAAAGGGGTGGCTACACCTTC. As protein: CASSTDSQRGGYTF.

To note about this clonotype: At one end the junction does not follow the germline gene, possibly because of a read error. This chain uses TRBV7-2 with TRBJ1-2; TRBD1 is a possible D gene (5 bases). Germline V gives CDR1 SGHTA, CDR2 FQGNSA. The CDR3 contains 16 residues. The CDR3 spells CASSLAYVPGLYGYTF. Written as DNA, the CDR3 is TGTGCCAGTAGCTTAGCCTATGTCCCGGGGCTCTATGGCTACACCTTC.

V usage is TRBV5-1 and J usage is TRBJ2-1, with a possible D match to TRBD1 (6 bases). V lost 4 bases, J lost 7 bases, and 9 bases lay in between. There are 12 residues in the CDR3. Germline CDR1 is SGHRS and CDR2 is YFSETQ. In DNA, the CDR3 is TGCGCCAGCAGCGGGGACACGAATGAGCAGTTCTTC. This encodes CASSGDTNEQFF.

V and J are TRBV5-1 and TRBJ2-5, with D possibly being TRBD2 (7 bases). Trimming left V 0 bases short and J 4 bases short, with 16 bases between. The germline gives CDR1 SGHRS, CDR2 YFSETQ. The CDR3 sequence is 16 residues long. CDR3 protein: CASSLVYRGAPETQYF. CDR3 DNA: TGCGCCAGCAGCTTGGTTTACCGGGGGGCTCCAGAGACCCAGTACTTC.

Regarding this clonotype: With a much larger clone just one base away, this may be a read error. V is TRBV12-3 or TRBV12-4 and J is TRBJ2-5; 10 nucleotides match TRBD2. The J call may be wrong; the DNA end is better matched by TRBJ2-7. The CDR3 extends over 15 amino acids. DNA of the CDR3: TGTGCCAGCAGTCCCCGACGAGCGGGGGGGTACGAGCAGTACTTC. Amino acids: CASSPRRAGGYEQYF.

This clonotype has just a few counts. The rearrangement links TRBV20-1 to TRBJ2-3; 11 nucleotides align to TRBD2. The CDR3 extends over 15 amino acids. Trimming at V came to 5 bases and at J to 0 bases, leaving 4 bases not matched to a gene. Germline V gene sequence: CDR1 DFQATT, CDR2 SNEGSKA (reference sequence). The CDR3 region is CSAGTSGYSTDTQYF. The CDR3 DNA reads TGCAGTGCTGGGACTAGCGGATATAGCACAGATACGCAGTATTTT.

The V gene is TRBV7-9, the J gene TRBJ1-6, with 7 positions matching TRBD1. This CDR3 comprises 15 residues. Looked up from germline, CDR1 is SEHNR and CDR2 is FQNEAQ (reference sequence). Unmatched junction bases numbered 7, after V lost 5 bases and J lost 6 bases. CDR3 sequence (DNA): TGTGCCAGCAGCCTACCCCGGGACAGTAATTCACCCCTCCACTTT. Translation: CASSLPRDSNSPLHF.

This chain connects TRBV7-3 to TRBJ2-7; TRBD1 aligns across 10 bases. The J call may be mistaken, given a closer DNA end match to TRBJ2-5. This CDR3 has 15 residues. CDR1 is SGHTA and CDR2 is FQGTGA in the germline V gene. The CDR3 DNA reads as TGTGCCAGCAGCCCGGACAGGGGGTTACGAGAGACCCAGTACTTC. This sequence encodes CASSPDRGLRETQYF.

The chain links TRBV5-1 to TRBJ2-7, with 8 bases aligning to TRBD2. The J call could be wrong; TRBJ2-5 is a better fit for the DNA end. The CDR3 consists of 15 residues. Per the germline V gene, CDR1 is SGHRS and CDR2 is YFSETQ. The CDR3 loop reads CASSPRTSPSETQYF. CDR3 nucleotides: TGCGCCAGCAGCCCACGGACTAGCCCCTCGGAGACCCAGTACTTC.

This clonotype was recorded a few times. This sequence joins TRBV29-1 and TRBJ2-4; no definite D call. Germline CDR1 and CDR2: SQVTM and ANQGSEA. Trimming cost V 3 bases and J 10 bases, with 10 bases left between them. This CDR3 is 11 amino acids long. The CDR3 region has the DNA TGCAGCGTTGAGAGTGCTGAAATTCAGTACTTC. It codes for CSVESAEIQYF.

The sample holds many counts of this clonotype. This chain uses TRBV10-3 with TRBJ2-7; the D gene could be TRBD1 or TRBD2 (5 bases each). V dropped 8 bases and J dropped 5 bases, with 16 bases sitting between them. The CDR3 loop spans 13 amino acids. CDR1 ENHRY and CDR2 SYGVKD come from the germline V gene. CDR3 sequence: CAIVEAGSNEQYF. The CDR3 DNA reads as TGTGCCATCGTCGAAGCAGGGAGTAACGAGCAGTACTTC.

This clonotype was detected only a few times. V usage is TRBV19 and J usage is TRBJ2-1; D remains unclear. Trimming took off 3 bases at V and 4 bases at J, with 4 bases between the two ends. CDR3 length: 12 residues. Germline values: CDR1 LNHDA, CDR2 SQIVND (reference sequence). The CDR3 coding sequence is TGTGCCAGTAGTATGGGATACAATGAGCAGTTCTTC. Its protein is CASSMGYNEQFF.

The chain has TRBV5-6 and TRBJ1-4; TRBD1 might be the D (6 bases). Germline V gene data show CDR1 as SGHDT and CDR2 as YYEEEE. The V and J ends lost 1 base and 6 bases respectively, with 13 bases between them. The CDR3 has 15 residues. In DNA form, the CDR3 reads TGTGCCAGCAGCTTGATAGCGAGGGGGGATGAAAAACTGTTTTTT. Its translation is CASSLIARGDEKLFF.

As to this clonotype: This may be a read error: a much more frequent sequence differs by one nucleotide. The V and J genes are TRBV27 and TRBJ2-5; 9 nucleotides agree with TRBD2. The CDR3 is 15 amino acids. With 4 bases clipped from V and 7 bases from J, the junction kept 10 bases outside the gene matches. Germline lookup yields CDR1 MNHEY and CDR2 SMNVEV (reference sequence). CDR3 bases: TGTGCCAGCAGTTCCAGCGGGGGGCTTACGAGGACCCAGTACTTC. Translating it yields CASSSSGGLTRTQYF.

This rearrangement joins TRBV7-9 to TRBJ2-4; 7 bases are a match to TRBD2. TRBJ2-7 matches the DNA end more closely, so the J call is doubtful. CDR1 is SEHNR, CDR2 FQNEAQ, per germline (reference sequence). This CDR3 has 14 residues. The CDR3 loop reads CASSLVGRGYEQYF. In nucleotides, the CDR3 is TGTGCCAGCAGCTTAGTTGGGAGGGGCTACGAGCAGTACTTC.

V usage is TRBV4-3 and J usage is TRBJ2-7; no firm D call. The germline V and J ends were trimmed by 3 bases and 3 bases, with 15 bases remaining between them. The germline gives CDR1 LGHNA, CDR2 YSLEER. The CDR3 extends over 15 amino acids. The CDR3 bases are TGCGCCAGCAGCCATAGGCTTTTCCAGAGCTACGAGCAGTACTTC. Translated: CASSHRLFQSYEQYF.

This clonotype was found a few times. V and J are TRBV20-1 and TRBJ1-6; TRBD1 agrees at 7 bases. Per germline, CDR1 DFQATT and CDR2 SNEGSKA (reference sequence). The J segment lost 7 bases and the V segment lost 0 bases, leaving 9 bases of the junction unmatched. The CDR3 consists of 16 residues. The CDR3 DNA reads TGCAGTGCTAGAGAGGAGACAGGGCTGCTGAATTCACCCCTCCACTTT. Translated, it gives CSAREETGLLNSPLHF.

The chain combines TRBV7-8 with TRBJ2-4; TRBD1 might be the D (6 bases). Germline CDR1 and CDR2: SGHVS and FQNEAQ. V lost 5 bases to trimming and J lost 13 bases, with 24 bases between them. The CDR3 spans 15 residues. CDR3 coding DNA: TGTGCCAGCAGCGAAGGGACAAGGAGTTCAGGGGAGCAGTACTTC. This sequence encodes CASSEGTRSSGEQYF.

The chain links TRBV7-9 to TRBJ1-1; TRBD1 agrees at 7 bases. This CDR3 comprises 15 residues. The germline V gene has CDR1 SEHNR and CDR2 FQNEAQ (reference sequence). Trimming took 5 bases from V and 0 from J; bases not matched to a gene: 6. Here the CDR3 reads CASSPRGQVNTEAFF. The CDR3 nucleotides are TGTGCCAGCAGCCCACGAGGACAGGTGAACACTGAAGCTTTCTTT.

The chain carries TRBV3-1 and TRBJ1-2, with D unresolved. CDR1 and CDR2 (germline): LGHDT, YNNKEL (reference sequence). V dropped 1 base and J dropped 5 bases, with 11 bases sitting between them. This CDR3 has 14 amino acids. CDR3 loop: CASSQGLGEYGYTF. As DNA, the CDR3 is TGTGCCAGCAGCCAAGGATTGGGTGAATATGGCTACACCTTC.

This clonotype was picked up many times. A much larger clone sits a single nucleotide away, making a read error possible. CDR3 in amino acids: CSAQNVGQNHYEQYF. CDR3 bases: TGCAGTGCTCAAAACGTGGGACAGAACCACTACGAGCAGTACTTC. J is TRBJ2-7 and V is TRBV20-1, with 7 nucleotides matching TRBD1. Trimming at V came to 5 bases and at J to 3 bases, leaving 13 bases not matched to a gene. The CDR3 runs to 15 residues. The germline V gene encodes CDR1 DFQATT and CDR2 SNEGSKA (reference sequence).

The CDR3 protein is CASSPGVVNYEQYF. The CDR3, as DNA: TGTGCCAGCAGCCCGGGCGTAGTGAACTACGAGCAGTACTTC. V and J are TRBV28 and TRBJ2-5; D is uncertain. The J call could be wrong; TRBJ2-7 is a better fit for the DNA end. The CDR3 loop spans 14 amino acids. CDR1 is MDHEN, CDR2 SYDVKM, per germline.

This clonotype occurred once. CDR3 region: CASSQPGHDTGELFF. CDR3 nucleotides: TGCGCCAGCAGCCAACCCGGCCACGACACCGGGGAGCTGTTTTTT. The chain uses TRBV4-3 and TRBJ2-2; no reliable D call. The germline V gene has CDR1 LGHNA and CDR2 YSLEER. V was pared by 2 bases and J by 3 bases, with 10 bases between. This CDR3 contains 15 residues.